This passage covers 22 T cell receptor beta chains from one sample sequenced in a study of Siglec-9 on CD8 T cells in melanoma. Sequencing used immunoSEQ multiplex PCR; TCRdb keeps in-frame clones, though not all of them. The table lists 30,000 or so clones, about 80% of them singletons. Sequencing used Siglec-9- CD8+ T cells sorted from blood. The source of these receptors is a human donor in good health.

The chain couples TRBV29-1 to TRBJ2-7; TRBD2 might be the D (7 bases). Trimming shortened V by 3 bases and J by 4 bases, and 13 bases separated the two germline ends. CDR3 length equals 13 residues. Looked up from germline, CDR1 is SQVTM and CDR2 is ANQGSEA. CDR3 sequence: CSVEKGRGYEQYF. The CDR3 DNA sequence: TGCAGCGTTGAGAAGGGGAGGGGGTACGAGCAGTACTTC.

This clone was recorded a few times. The rearrangement links TRBV28 to TRBJ1-4; tentatively, D is TRBD1 (6 bases). Trimming left V 5 bases short and J 8 bases short, with 18 bases between. The CDR3 consists of 15 residues. Germline V CDR1 and CDR2: MDHEN, SYDVKM. The DNA of the CDR3 is TGTGCCAGCAGTGTTACAGGGAGGAGGCCCGAAAAACTGTTTTTT. Translating gives CASSVTGRRPEKLFF. Full variable domain (remainder filled in from reference TRBV28 and TRBJ1-4): DVKVTQSSRYLVKRTGEKVFLECVQDMDHENMFWYRQDPGLGLRLIYFSYDVKMKEKGDIPEGYSVSREKKERFSLILESASTNQTSMYLCASSVTGRRPEKLFFGSGTQLSVL.

The chain recombines TRBV9 with TRBJ2-1, with TRBD2 as a possible D gene (5 bases). The CDR3 consists of 16 residues. Germline assignment: CDR1 SGDLS and CDR2 YYNGEE. Trimming took 4 bases from V and 1 from J, leaving 15 bases between them. The CDR3 coding sequence is TGTGCCAGCAGCCCCCCTGTCGGAGGTTCCTACAATGAGCAGTTCTTC. The encoded protein is CASSPPVGGSYNEQFF.

V is TRBV6-1 and J is TRBJ1-1; D is unclear. V gave up 4 bases and J gave up 1 base, with 10 bases separating them. Germline V lookup: CDR1 MNHNS, CDR2 SASEGT. The CDR3 is 14 amino acids. DNA for the CDR3: TGTGCCAGCAGTGTCGACACTACGAACACTGAAGCTTTCTTT. This codes for CASSVDTTNTEAFF.

V and J are TRBV5-8 and TRBJ1-2; 10 positions agree with TRBD1. CDR3 length: 16 residues. Germline lookup yields CDR1 SGHTS and CDR2 YDEGEE. The V segment lost 2 bases and the J segment 8 bases; nucleotides outside the gene matches: 12. The CDR3 sequence is CASSLNHGTGERGYTF. Here the CDR3 DNA reads TGTGCCAGCAGCTTAAACCACGGGACAGGGGAGCGGGGCTACACCTTC.

This chain uses TRBV19 with TRBJ1-5; a weak D match, TRBD1 (6 bases). This CDR3 is built from 15 residues. Trimming stripped 3 bases from V and 3 bases from J, with 12 bases between. CDR1 and CDR2 (germline): LNHDA, SQIVND (reference sequence). CDR3 coding DNA: TGTGCCAGTAGTATCCCAGGGGAATTCAATCAGCCCCAGCATTTT. Protein product: CASSIPGEFNQPQHF.

The DNA of the CDR3 is TGCGCCAGCAGCCTCGGCAGGGGAAACATTCAGTACTTC. Translating gives CASSLGRGNIQYF. The chain has TRBV4-1 and TRBJ2-4; D might be TRBD1 (6 bases). Germline V gene sequence: CDR1 MGHRA, CDR2 YSYEKL. V was clipped by 4 bases and J by 6 bases, with 10 bases between them. This CDR3 has 13 residues.

The rearrangement joins TRBV9 to TRBJ2-3; 9 bases are a match to TRBD2. Trimming at V came to 0 bases and at J to 3 bases, leaving 8 bases not matched to a gene. From germline, CDR1 is SGDLS and CDR2 YYNGEE. The length of the CDR3 is 17 residues. CDR3 residues: CASSVEASGITTDTQYF. In nucleotides, the CDR3 is TGTGCCAGCAGCGTAGAGGCTAGCGGGATAACTACAGATACGCAGTATTTT. The full variable domain, rest sourced from reference TRBV9 and TRBJ2-3, is DSGVTQTPKHLITATGQRVTLRCSPRSGDLSVYWYQQSLDQGLQFLIQYYNGEERAKGNILERFSAQQFPDLHSELNLSSLELGDSALYFCASSVEASGITTDTQYFGPGTRLTVL.

The V and J genes are TRBV30 and TRBJ1-2; maybe TRBD1 (6 bases). Trimming shortened V by 2 bases and J by 2 bases, and 9 bases separated the two germline ends. The CDR3 loop spans 13 amino acids. CDR1 and CDR2 from the germline V gene are GTSNPN and SVGIG (reference sequence). CDR3 sequence: CAWSLTGNYGYTF. The CDR3 DNA is TGTGCCTGGAGTTTAACAGGGAACTATGGCTACACCTTC.

The rearrangement joins TRBV7-9 to TRBJ1-3, with D uncertain. This CDR3 comprises 14 residues. V lost 5 bases, J lost 2 bases, and 10 bases lay in between. Germline assignment: CDR1 SEHNR and CDR2 FQNEAQ (reference sequence). The CDR3 spells CASSPFRTGNTIYF. CDR3 coding DNA: TGTGCCAGCAGCCCCTTCCGAACTGGAAACACCATATATTTT.

The genes are TRBV5-4 and TRBJ2-1; D perhaps matches TRBD2 (7 bases). Germline V gene lookup returns CDR1 SGHNT and CDR2 YYREEE (reference sequence). Trimming pared 4 bases from V and 7 bases from J, leaving 15 bases between. The CDR3 has 14 residues. CDR3 residues: CASSPGRGVNEQFF. DNA of the CDR3: TGTGCCAGCAGCCCGGGGAGGGGGGTGAATGAGCAGTTCTTC. Combining the CDR3 with reference TRBV5-4 and TRBJ2-1 gives the whole variable domain ETGVTQSPTHLIKTRGQQVTLRCSSQSGHNTVSWYQQALGQGPQFIFQYYREEENGRGNFPPRFSGLQFPNYSSELNVNALELDDSALYLCASSPGRGVNEQFFGPGTRLTVL.

The V call is TRBV10-3, the J call TRBJ2-7; no firm D call. The V end lost 0 bases, the J end lost 2 bases, and 11 bases lay between the germline ends. Germline CDR1 and CDR2: ENHRY and SYGVKD. CDR3 size: 15 residues. The CDR3 coding sequence is TGTGCCATCAGTGAGTCGACTGAGAGTGCCTACGAGCAGTACTTC. Encoded protein: CAISESTESAYEQYF.

This clone was detected once. This chain uses TRBV13 with TRBJ2-2; D is perhaps TRBD1 (6 bases). The CDR3 has 14 residues. The V end lost 5 bases, the J end lost 3 bases, and 10 bases lay between the germline ends. Germline CDR1 is PRHDT and CDR2 is FYEKMQ (reference sequence). The CDR3 nucleotides read TGTGCCAGCAGCCCCCAGGGGTACACCGGGGAGCTGTTTTTT. Translating gives CASSPQGYTGELFF.

The V call is TRBV2, the J call TRBJ2-5, with 7 bases identical to TRBD1. The germline V gene encodes CDR1 SNHLY and CDR2 FYNNEI. Trimming at V came to 6 bases and at J to 5 bases, leaving 15 bases not matched to a gene. The CDR3 loop spans 16 amino acids. The CDR3 DNA is TGTGCCAGCAGCCGAACCCGACAGGGATCGGGGGAGACCCAGTACTTC. Amino acids: CASSRTRQGSGETQYF.

This clone was recorded once. J is TRBJ2-1 and V is TRBV19, with D unclear. The CDR3 extends over 15 amino acids. The V end was cut by 1 base, the J end by 6 bases, with 13 bases between. Per the germline V gene, CDR1 is LNHDA and CDR2 is SQIVND (reference sequence). The chain's CDR3 is CASSIGGRFPNEQFF. As DNA, the CDR3 is TGTGCCAGTAGTATAGGCGGCCGATTTCCCAATGAGCAGTTCTTC. Full variable domain (rest looked up from reference TRBV19 and TRBJ2-1): DGGITQSPKYLFRKEGQNVTLSCEQNLNHDAMYWYRQDPGQGLRLIYYSQIVNDFQKGDIAEGYSVSREKKESFPLTVTSAQKNPTAFYLCASSIGGRFPNEQFFGPGTRLTVL.

This sequence joins TRBV12-5 and TRBJ1-1; D is unresolved. Germline CDR1 is LGHNT and CDR2 is FRNRAP. The CDR3 has 13 amino acids. V lost 5 bases to trimming and J lost 0 bases, with 7 bases between them. CDR3 in amino acids: CASGLSVNTEAFF. CDR3 DNA sequence: TGTGCTAGTGGTCTCTCAGTGAACACTGAAGCTTTCTTT.

The rearrangement links TRBV11-2 to TRBJ1-1; D call uncertain. Looked up from germline, CDR1 is SGHAT and CDR2 is FQNNGV. The CDR3 contains 15 residues. Trimming took 1 base from V and 4 from J, leaving 13 bases between them. DNA for the CDR3: TGTGCCAGCAGCTTAGGGTTAGGGTTAGGCACTGAAGCTTTCTTT. Translated, it gives CASSLGLGLGTEAFF.

This clone has a handful of counts. V usage is TRBV7-9 and J usage is TRBJ2-7; a weak D match, TRBD1 (6 bases). V lost 1 base, J lost 2 bases, and 12 bases lay in between. CDR1 is SEHNR and CDR2 is FQNEAQ in the germline V gene (reference sequence). CDR3 length equals 15 residues. The CDR3 bases are TGTGCCAGCAGCTTAGGGCACAGGGCCCCCTACGAGCAGTACTTC. Protein: CASSLGHRAPYEQYF.

The gene calls are TRBV7-8 and TRBJ2-1; 15 nucleotides align to TRBD2. J gave up 12 bases and V 5 bases, and 8 bases lay outside the gene matches. The germline V gene has CDR1 SGHVS and CDR2 FQNEAQ. This CDR3 is built from 15 residues. The CDR3, as DNA: TGTGCCAGCAGCCTAGGGACTAGCGGGGGGAAGATGCAGTTCTTC. This translates into CASSLGTSGGKMQFF.

The chain recombines TRBV5-1 with TRBJ2-7; D gene uncertain. The CDR3 covers 13 residues. Trimming took off 2 bases at V and 9 bases at J, with 15 bases between the two ends. The germline CDR1 and CDR2 sequences are SGHRS and YFSETQ. CDR3 DNA sequence: TGCGCCAGCAGCTTTGGTCCCCCTTCCGGGCAGTACGTC. Translating it yields CASSFGPPSGQYV.

The chain has TRBV5-3 and TRBJ1-2, with D unclear. TRBV5-3 is annotated as an ORF whose role is uncertain. V dropped 4 bases and J dropped 4 bases, with 11 bases sitting between them. CDR3 length equals 13 residues. The CDR3, as DNA: TGTGCCAGAAGCCTGTTTTGGGTCTATGGCTACACCTTC. This sequence encodes CARSLFWVYGYTF.

CDR3 in amino acids: CASSLRGFLNEQYF. In DNA form, the CDR3 reads TGTGCCAGCAGTTTAAGGGGATTCCTGAATGAGCAGTACTTC. This chain links TRBV27 with TRBJ2-7; a weak D match, TRBD1 (5 bases). The CDR3 spans 14 residues. Between the trimmed V and J ends, which lost 2 bases and 7 bases, there was a span of 15 bases. Germline V gives CDR1 MNHEY, CDR2 SMNVEV (reference sequence).